The rows below give T cell receptor beta chains drawn from one sample of a study of identical twins. TCRdb redid the calling of the 5' RACE reads with MiXCR, one entry per CDR3 protein. Of hundreds of thousands of distinct CDR3 sequences detected, around 7.5% appear once; the ten largest clones hold 1.6%. The sample was also linked to a second study, of yellow fever vaccine responses in identical twins.

Sequencing was performed on PBMCs. These receptors all come from a woman aged 18-29 years in good health. Both conserved end residues are part of each CDR3. Fields, in order: CDR3 DNA, CDR3 protein, clone size, D gene, V gene, J gene. The D gene is left open where the match is weak. For some rows the clone size is stated as once, few or many, or as a class when expanded; others skip it.

TGTGCCAGCAGCCTGTCCCCGCGGGAGCTGTTTTTT	CASSLSPRELFF	few	-	TRBV3-1	TRBJ2-2
TGTGCCACCAGTGTAGCAAAATACCCAGGTGGCTCCTACGAGCAGTACTTC	CATSVAKYPGGSYEQYF	few	-	TRBV15	TRBJ2-7
TGTGCCAGCAGCCCCCGGCTTCAGAACACTGAAGCTTTCTTT	CASSPRLQNTEAFF	few	-	TRBV11-2	TRBJ1-1
TGCGCCAGCAGCCAAGAATTGCTTCGGGGACTTCGGAACACCGGGGAGCTGTTTTTT	CASSQELLRGLRNTGELFF	many	-	TRBV4-1	TRBJ2-2
TGTGCCAGCAGAAAAGGGCCGACTAGCGGGAGTGGAGATACGCAGTATTTT	CASRKGPTSGSGDTQYF	-	TRBD2	TRBV13	TRBJ2-3
TGCGCCAGCAGCCAACTGGTCCATGGTGGCACAGATACGCAGTATTTT	CASSQLVHGGTDTQYF	few	-	TRBV4-1	TRBJ2-3
TGTGCCAGCAGCCCCTCGGCAGTTAGCAATCAGCCCCAGCATTTT	CASSPSAVSNQPQHF	-	-	TRBV7-6	TRBJ1-5
TGTGCCAGCAGCTCCCGGGACGGGGAAATGGAAGCTTTCTTT	CASSSRDGEMEAFF	few	-	TRBV9	TRBJ1-1
TGTGCCAGCAGTTTTTCTAGTATCAATGAGCAGTTCTTC	CASSFSSINEQFF	many	-	TRBV27	TRBJ2-1
TGTGCCAGCAGCTTAGTAAAGGGACAGGGTAACTATGGCTACACCTTC	CASSLVKGQGNYGYTF	few	TRBD1	TRBV13	TRBJ1-2
TGTGCCAGCACTCGAGCGGGGGGGCCTGCAGATACGCAGTATTTT	CASTRAGGPADTQYF	many	TRBD2	TRBV2	TRBJ2-3
TGCGCCAGCAGCTTGGTAGTCCAGTTCCTTTCGTACTTC	CASSLVVQFLSYF	-	-	TRBV5-1	TRBJ2-4
TGCGCCAGCAGCTTGTCTCCCTCCAATGAAAAACTGTTTTTT	CASSLSPSNEKLFF	many	-	TRBV5-1	TRBJ1-4
TGCAGCAGACAGGGTTTCCAAGAGACCCAGTACTTC	CSRQGFQETQYF	-	TRBD1	TRBV20-1	TRBJ2-5
TGCGCCAGCAGCCAAGATCCCGGGGGAGGCTATGGCTACACCTTC	CASSQDPGGGYGYTF	few	-	TRBV4-1	TRBJ1-2
TGTGCCACCAGCCCGGCCGGGACAGGGACAAACGAGCAGTACTTC	CATSPAGTGTNEQYF	many	TRBD1	TRBV24-1	TRBJ2-7
TGTGCCAGCGGCCTGTGGGAGGACCAAGAGACCCAGTACTTC	CASGLWEDQETQYF	-	-	TRBV3-1	TRBJ2-5
TGCAGTGCTAGAGTCCAGCCGACCTACGAGCAGTACTTC	CSARVQPTYEQYF	-	-	TRBV20-1	TRBJ2-7
TGTGCCATCAGTGAGCGTAGCGTTTCCCGCTACAATGAGCAGTTCTTC	CAISERSVSRYNEQFF	many	-	TRBV10-3	TRBJ2-1
TGTGCCAGCAGTCACCCGACGAACACCGGGGAGCTGTTTTTT	CASSHPTNTGELFF	-	-	TRBV7-9	TRBJ2-2
TGCGCCAGCAGCTTGGTAGTGACAGGGCCATACAATGAGCAGTTCTTC	CASSLVVTGPYNEQFF	many	TRBD1	TRBV5-1	TRBJ2-1
TGTGCCAGCAGTAGACAGGCAAAGACGAACACCGGGGAGCTGTTTTTT	CASSRQAKTNTGELFF	many	-	TRBV12-3/TRBV12-4	TRBJ2-2
TGCGCCAGCAGCGCGGGACCGTCGTATGAGCAGTTCTTC	CASSAGPSYEQFF	few	-	TRBV5-1	TRBJ2-1
TGTGCCATCAGTTGGGGTAGCGGGATAACCAATGAGCAGTTCTTC	CAISWGSGITNEQFF	many	TRBD2	TRBV10-3	TRBJ2-1
TGTGCCAGCAGTTATGGGGGGTCGAACACCGGGGAGCTGTTTTTT	CASSYGGSNTGELFF	many	-	TRBV6-5	TRBJ2-2
TGTGCCAGCAGCTTTAAGAACTATGGCTACACCTTC	CASSFKNYGYTF	many	-	TRBV7-9	TRBJ1-2
TGTGCCACCAGTCCCGGGACAGGGAGGTACACCGGGGAGCTGTTTTTT	CATSPGTGRYTGELFF	-	TRBD1	TRBV24-1	TRBJ2-2
TGCAGCGTTCTAGGAGATACGCAGTATTTT	CSVLGDTQYF	-	-	TRBV29-1	TRBJ2-3
TGCAGCGCCACCCCCCTCGCTCAGGGGGTTAAGGAGACCCAGTACTTC	CSATPLAQGVKETQYF	medium-sized	TRBD1	TRBV29-1	TRBJ2-5
TGTGCCAGCAGCGGAAGGGACAGGGGGAGCACTGAAGCTTTCTTT	CASSGRDRGSTEAFF	few	TRBD1	TRBV7-8	TRBJ1-1
TGTGCCAGCAAAACTAGCGGCCCAAGCTCCTACAATGAGCAGTTCTTC	CASKTSGPSSYNEQFF	few	TRBD2	TRBV27	TRBJ2-1
TGTGCCAGCATCACCCCGCCCCGATACAATGAGCAGTTCTTC	CASITPPRYNEQFF	-	-	TRBV7-8	TRBJ2-1
TGTGCCAGCAGCTTAGCGCGTTCTAATAATTCACCCCTCCACTTT	CASSLARSNNSPLHF	-	-	TRBV7-8	TRBJ1-6
TGTGCCAGCAGTTTTCCGGGACACACTAATTCACCCCTCCACTTT	CASSFPGHTNSPLHF	few	-	TRBV28	TRBJ1-6
TGTGCCACCAGCAGAGTATTAGGGGCTAGCACAGATACGCAGTATTTT	CATSRVLGASTDTQYF	-	-	TRBV15	TRBJ2-3
TGTGCCATCGACGGCAGGGGGGACACCGGGGAGCTGTTTTTT	CAIDGRGDTGELFF	many	-	TRBV10-3	TRBJ2-2
TGCAGTGCTAAGGATGCGGGAGCGAACACCGGGGAGCTGTTTTTT	CSAKDAGANTGELFF	-	TRBD2	TRBV20-1	TRBJ2-2
TGTGCCAGCAGCCCGGACTTTTCAACTAATGAAAAACTGTTTTTT	CASSPDFSTNEKLFF	many	-	TRBV12-3/TRBV12-4	TRBJ1-4
TGTGCCACCAGTGGGGGCACAGGGCCTCAGCCCCAGCATTTT	CATSGGTGPQPQHF	many	-	TRBV24-1	TRBJ1-5
TGTGCCAGCAGTTACGAGGGACGGGTAATCGGAGGGGTAGATACGCAGTATTTT	CASSYEGRVIGGVDTQYF	few	-	TRBV6-5	TRBJ2-3
TGCAGCGTTGAAGAACGGCAGGGCTACACCTTC	CSVEERQGYTF	many	-	TRBV29-1	TRBJ1-2
TGCGCCAGCAGCTTGGGGACTCATAACACCGGGGAGCTGTTTTTT	CASSLGTHNTGELFF	many	-	TRBV5-1	TRBJ2-2
TGTGCCAGCAGCTTGCGACAGGGGCGGGATGAAGCTTTCTTT	CASSLRQGRDEAFF	-	TRBD1	TRBV7-6	TRBJ1-1
TGCGCCAGCAGCCAAGCCTCGCGTCTGCAGGGGAACTATGGCTACACCTTC	CASSQASRLQGNYGYTF	few	-	TRBV4-1	TRBJ1-2
TGCGCCAGCAGCTTGGCCCCCGGGAGCCCGGCCTATGGCTACACCTTC	CASSLAPGSPAYGYTF	few	-	TRBV5-1	TRBJ1-2
TGTGCCACCAGCGGCCCCGGGACAGGGACCTATGGCTACACCTTC	CATSGPGTGTYGYTF	many	TRBD1	TRBV15	TRBJ1-2
TGTGCCAGCGGAAAGTCCGGGAGGGGCACCGGGGAGCTGTTTTTT	CASGKSGRGTGELFF	-	TRBD2	TRBV27	TRBJ2-2
TGTGCCAGCAGTTTAAGCTGGGGCTCTGGGGCCAACGTCCTGACTTTC	CASSLSWGSGANVLTF	-	-	TRBV28	TRBJ2-6
TGTGCCAGCAGCTTAGGGATCAGCACAGATACGCAGTATTTT	CASSLGISTDTQYF	many	-	TRBV7-9	TRBJ2-3
TGTGCCAGCTCACCAAGGGCAGCCTATAATGAAAAACTGTTTTTT	CASSPRAAYNEKLFF	many	-	TRBV18	TRBJ1-4